Presented here are 5 T cell receptor beta chains from one specimen sequenced in a study of vaccination effects on CD4 cells after COVID-19. No cognate antigen is known for these TCRs. Ahead of sequencing, the ViraFEST assay grew antigen-specific CD4+ T cells using viral peptide pools. Culture proceeded for 10 days, and CD4+ T cells were then isolated. Each vaccine recipient was nucleocapsid antibody negative and had no prior SARS-CoV-2 infection. Some clones are missing from TCRdb's copy, which holds only in-frame ones; the method was immunoSEQ multiplex PCR. The table records fewer than 65,000 clones, 70% to 85% of them present only once. Sequencing used CD4+ T cells from PBMCs cultured with HCoV-OC43 spike peptides, obtained before COVID-19 vaccination. Subset meaning: HCoV-OC43 spike overlapping peptide pool stimulation. The receptor source for this set is a human donor who received a COVID-19 vaccine.

CDR3 region: CATSVGTGTDTQYF. CDR3 in DNA: TGTGCCACCTCCGTGGGGACAGGGACAGATACGCAGTATTTT. V is TRBV24-1 and J is TRBJ2-3; TRBD1 matches at 9 bases. CDR1 is KGHDR and CDR2 is SFDVKD in the germline V gene. After removal of 9 bases from V and 3 bases from J, the junction contained 6 bases not matched to a gene. The length of the CDR3 is 14 residues.

The chain has TRBV5-1 and TRBJ2-7; the D call may be TRBD1 or TRBD2 (7 bases each). The V and J ends lost 4 bases and 1 base respectively, with 12 bases between them. The CDR3 has 14 amino acids. From germline, CDR1 is SGHRS and CDR2 YFSETQ. The CDR3 region is CASSRGDSSYEQYV. CDR3 nucleotides: TGCGCCAGCAGCCGGGGGGACAGTTCCTACGAGCAGTACGTC.

The rearrangement joins TRBV6-5 to TRBJ2-5; no firm D call. The CDR3 totals 13 residues. Trimming cost V 5 bases and J 5 bases, with 12 bases left between them. Germline CDR1 reads MNHEY; CDR2 reads SVGAGI. As DNA, the CDR3 is TGTGCCAGCAGTCAGATCGTCGGGGAGACCCAGTACTTC. Protein sequence: CASSQIVGETQYF.

This chain joins TRBV5-1 and TRBJ2-5; D remains ambiguous. The length of the CDR3 is 15 residues. V lost 1 base, J lost 0 bases, and 10 bases lay in between. Germline V gene data show CDR1 as SGHRS and CDR2 as YFSETQ. The CDR3 here is CASSLMGAYQETQYF. As DNA, the CDR3 is TGCGCCAGCAGCTTGATGGGCGCCTACCAAGAGACCCAGTACTTC.

The V call is TRBV28, the J call TRBJ1-2; no definite D call. The V end was cut by 2 bases, the J end by 7 bases, with 5 bases between. The CDR3 has 11 amino acids. Germline V CDR1 and CDR2: MDHEN, SYDVKM. The CDR3 sequence: CASSLQSGYTF. CDR3 in DNA: TGTGCCAGCAGTTTACAGAGTGGCTACACCTTC.